A single sample is the source of the 17 T cell receptor beta chains below, sequenced in a study of cytomegalovirus exposure and HLA in healthy donors. Use of 60 Vbeta and 13 Jbeta primers characterized the PCR. Clones were read by immunoSEQ multiplex PCR, and TCRdb kept only the in-frame ones, dropping some. Here the sample spans 100,000 to 150,000 clones, about 86% being singletons. The material sequenced was PBMCs. The receptors originated from a man younger than 35 in good health and CMV-seronegative.

V usage is TRBV6-1 and J usage is TRBJ2-5, with 10 bases that match TRBD2. Germline V gene data show CDR1 as MNHNS and CDR2 as SASEGT. The V segment lost 2 bases and the J segment 1 base; nucleotides outside the gene matches: 16. The CDR3 totals 20 residues. CDR3 sequence reads: CASSERASGGRTWGQETQYF. CDR3 nucleotides: TGTGCCAGCAGTGAAAGGGCTAGCGGGGGAAGGACGTGGGGCCAAGAGACCCAGTACTTC.

The chain joins TRBV5-6 to TRBJ2-1; 8 bases line up with TRBD2. This CDR3 comprises 16 residues. The V gene end was trimmed by 4 bases and the J gene end by 7 bases; junction bases not matched to a gene: 13. Per germline, CDR1 SGHDT and CDR2 YYEEEE. The CDR3 DNA follows: TGTGCCAGCAGCCCTATATTCGCCGGGGGGGATAATGAGCAGTTCTTC. The encoded protein is CASSPIFAGGDNEQFF.

The chain has TRBV18 and TRBJ1-5; TRBD1 matches 8 bases. With 3 bases clipped from V and 2 bases from J, the junction kept 6 bases outside the gene matches. The CDR3 has 16 residues. CDR1 KGHSH and CDR2 LQKENI come from the germline V gene. The CDR3 reads CASSPSPGQGNQPQHF. The CDR3 coding sequence is TGTGCCAGCTCACCCAGTCCGGGACAGGGCAATCAGCCCCAGCATTTT.

Only a few counts were recorded for this clone. This rearrangement joins TRBV7-9 to TRBJ1-2; no definite D call. CDR3 size: 14 residues. With 1 base removed from V and 3 bases from J, the gap between germline ends came to 9 bases. Germline loops: CDR1 SEHNR, CDR2 FQNEAQ (reference sequence). CDR3 sequence: CASSLVEGHYGYTF. For the CDR3, the DNA is TGTGCCAGCAGCTTAGTGGAGGGTCACTATGGCTACACCTTC.

The V gene is TRBV7-2, the J gene TRBJ2-3; D not resolved. V gave up 5 bases and J gave up 1 base, with 10 bases separating them. CDR1 SGHTA and CDR2 FQGNSA come from the germline V gene. CDR3 length: 14 residues. The CDR3 DNA sequence: TGTGCCAGCAGCCCGCGATTCGGCACAGATACGCAGTATTTT. It specifies CASSPRFGTDTQYF.

The chain carries TRBV9 and TRBJ2-3, with D tentatively TRBD1 (6 bases). This CDR3 spans 15 amino acids. CDR1 and CDR2 (germline): SGDLS, YYNGEE. Trimming removed 0 bases at V and 0 bases at J, with 8 bases between. CDR3 nucleotides: TGTGCCAGCAGCGTAGATACAGGGAGCACAGATACGCAGTATTTT. Its protein product is CASSVDTGSTDTQYF.

This chain joins TRBV7-2 and TRBJ1-3; D call uncertain. Germline CDR1 and CDR2: SGHTA and FQGNSA. The CDR3 loop spans 12 amino acids. V lost 3 bases and J lost 5, with 5 bases in between. The CDR3 DNA reads TGTGCCAGCAGCTTTGAGAGAAACACCATATATTTT. Translated, it gives CASSFERNTIYF.

The genes are TRBV18 and TRBJ1-1; 8 bases are shared with TRBD1. After removal of 3 bases from V and 0 bases from J, the junction contained 3 bases not matched to a gene. This CDR3 is 15 amino acids long. CDR1 is KGHSH, CDR2 LQKENI, per germline. CDR3 region: CASSPSDRVNTEAFF. CDR3 bases: TGTGCCAGCTCACCGTCGGACAGGGTGAACACTGAAGCTTTCTTT.

The J gene is TRBJ1-6, the V gene TRBV11-2, with D tentatively TRBD1 (6 bases). The CDR3 consists of 17 residues. CDR1 is SGHAT, CDR2 FQNNGV, per germline. Trimming shortened V by 2 bases and J by 6 bases, and 17 bases separated the two germline ends. The CDR3, as DNA: TGTGCCAGCAGCTTAAAAACAGGGATTCTGGCTAATTCACCCCTCCACTTT. This sequence encodes CASSLKTGILANSPLHF.

V is TRBV5-1 and J is TRBJ2-1; a possible D gene is TRBD1 (6 bases). Germline CDR1 and CDR2: SGHRS and YFSETQ. Deletions cut 7 bases from V and 6 bases from J, with 23 bases between. This CDR3 comprises 16 residues. CDR3 loop: CASVQGVEPFLNEQFF. The CDR3 DNA is TGCGCCAGCGTACAGGGAGTAGAGCCTTTCCTCAATGAGCAGTTCTTC.

The chain carries TRBV5-1 and TRBJ1-2, with D tentatively TRBD1 (6 bases). V shed 4 bases and J shed 6 bases, with 13 bases lying between them. CDR1 is SGHRS and CDR2 is YFSETQ in the germline V gene. The CDR3 has 13 amino acids. In DNA form, the CDR3 reads TGCGCCAGCAGCCACAGGGATCCGGATGGCTACACCTTC. Protein sequence: CASSHRDPDGYTF.

The chain combines TRBV9 with TRBJ1-5; TRBD1 matches 7 bases. Germline V lookup: CDR1 SGDLS, CDR2 YYNGEE. The CDR3 contains 14 residues. V shed 6 bases, J shed 7 bases, and the junction held 10 bases outside the gene matches. In DNA, the CDR3 is TGTGCCAGCAACCCAGGGGGGTCCGGGCAGCCCCAGCATTTT. Translation gives CASNPGGSGQPQHF.

V usage is TRBV19 and J usage is TRBJ2-7; D is unresolved. The CDR3 runs to 11 residues. V was pared by 5 bases and J by 3 bases, with 5 bases between. Per germline, CDR1 LNHDA and CDR2 SQIVND (reference sequence). The DNA of the CDR3 is TGTGCCAGTAGTTCCTACTACGAGCAGTACTTC. It yields the protein CASSSYYEQYF. The full variable domain, completed using reference TRBV19 and TRBJ2-7, is DGGITQSPKYLFRKEGQNVTLSCEQNLNHDAMYWYRQDPGQGLRLIYYSQIVNDFQKGDIAEGYSVSREKKESFPLTVTSAQKNPTAFYLCASSSYYEQYFGPGTRLTVT.

The V gene is TRBV28, the J gene TRBJ1-2, with D unresolved. CDR3 length: 12 amino acids. V was cut by 8 bases and J by 4 bases, with 11 bases left in between. Per germline, CDR1 MDHEN and CDR2 SYDVKM. DNA of the CDR3: TGTGCCAGCCGGGTGGCGGGCTATGGCTACACCTTC. Its translation is CASRVAGYGYTF.

J is TRBJ2-7 and V is TRBV7-9; 9 bases map to TRBD1. Germline V gene lookup returns CDR1 SEHNR and CDR2 FQNEAQ (reference sequence). The CDR3 runs 15 residues. Trimming took 5 bases from V and 5 from J; bases not matched to a gene: 10. In DNA form, the CDR3 reads TGTGCCAGCAGCGGGCGGACAGGGGCGGGGAACGAGCAGTACTTC. Translating gives CASSGRTGAGNEQYF.

This clone was observed a single time. The V gene is TRBV2, the J gene TRBJ2-7, with TRBD2 matching over 7 bases. CDR1 is SNHLY, CDR2 FYNNEI, per germline. This CDR3 is built from 14 residues. J was trimmed by 4 bases and V by 5 bases; bases with no gene match: 8. DNA for the CDR3: TGTGCCAGCAGTAGGACCGGGGGGATGTACGAGCAGTACTTC. It encodes CASSRTGGMYEQYF.

V usage is TRBV6-5 and J usage is TRBJ1-2; 7 bases are shared with TRBD1. Germline assignment: CDR1 MNHEY and CDR2 SVGAGI. There are 15 residues in the CDR3. Trimming cost V 0 bases and J 2 bases; bases outside gene matches: 3. CDR3 nucleotides: TGTGCCAGCAGTTACTCGGTACAGGGGAACTATGGCTACACCTTC. As protein: CASSYSVQGNYGYTF.